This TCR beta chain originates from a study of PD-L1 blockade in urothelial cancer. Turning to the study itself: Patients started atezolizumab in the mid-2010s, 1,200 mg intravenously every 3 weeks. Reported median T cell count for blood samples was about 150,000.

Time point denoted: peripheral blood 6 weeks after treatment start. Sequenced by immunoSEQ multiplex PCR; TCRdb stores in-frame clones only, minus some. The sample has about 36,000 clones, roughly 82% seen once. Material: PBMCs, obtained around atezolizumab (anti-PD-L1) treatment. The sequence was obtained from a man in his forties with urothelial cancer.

CDR3 amino acids: CASSLRGATEAFF. Here the CDR3 DNA reads TGTGCCAGCAGCTTACGGGGGGCCACTGAAGCTTTCTTT. J is TRBJ1-1 and V is TRBV7-3; the D gene is possibly TRBD1 (6 bases). Deletions cut 2 bases from V and 4 bases from J, with 8 bases between. The CDR3 has 13 amino acids. Germline values: CDR1 SGHTA, CDR2 FQGTGA.